The entry below gives a single TCR beta chain sequence along with its context. The sample is drawn from a study of cytotoxic CD8 clonotypes in ibrutinib-treated CLL. For the study at large: Of a cohort that held about a dozen relapsed/refractory and some 16 treatment-naive patients, roughly 18 were IGHV unmutated.

Only in-frame clones appear in the TCRdb table, and some are missing; sequencing was by immunoSEQ multiplex PCR. The data contain approximately 130,000 clones, about 85% of them singletons. This specimen was PBMCs, taken after 24 months of ibrutinib treatment. The TCR originated in a human donor with chronic lymphocytic leukemia.

The CDR3 loop reads CASSPGGKQYF. In DNA form, the CDR3 reads TGTGCCAGCAGCCCGGGGGGCAAGCAGTACTTC. The chain recombines TRBV11-2 with TRBJ2-7; possibly TRBD2 for D (7 bases). V was shortened by 5 bases and J by 8 bases, with 10 bases between the two germline ends. CDR3 length: 11 amino acids. In germline, CDR1 is SGHAT, CDR2 FQNNGV.